The T cell receptor (beta chain) described here comes from a study of cytomegalovirus exposure and HLA in healthy donors. Study-level results: Later on, a genetic analysis was performed. It linked a missense variant in DCLRE1C with V- and J-gene trimming of TCR beta. Some V segments, TRBV6-2 and TRBV6-3 among them, were indistinguishable and were therefore excluded. A prior analysis recorded that most TCR beta V segments were productive about 90% or about 30% of the time.

For this clone: The target antigen is unknown.

The CDR3 has 17 amino acids. J gave up 3 bases and V 8 bases, and 17 bases lay outside the gene matches. Germline-derived CDR1 and CDR2 are LNHNV and YYDKDF (reference sequence). PCR employed 60 Vbeta and 13 Jbeta primers. Measured with immunoSEQ multiplex PCR; TCRdb has only the in-frame clones, and not every one. The sample records about 160,000 clones, approximately 81% being singletons. This chain joins TRBV15 and TRBJ2-7, with 9 bases identical to TRBD2. Material: PBMCs. The sequence was obtained from a boy between 2 and 10 years old in good health and CMV-seronegative. The CDR3 reads CATGGIFSGRGGYEQYF. CDR3 DNA sequence: TGTGCCACCGGAGGGATCTTTAGCGGGAGAGGAGGCTACGAGCAGTACTTC. Full variable domain (rest looked up from reference TRBV15 and TRBJ2-7): DAMVIQNPRYQVTQFGKPVTLSCSQTLNHNVMYWYQQKSSQAPKLLFHYYDKDFNNEADTPDNFQSRRPNTSFCFLDIRSPGLGDTAMYLCATGGIFSGRGGYEQYFGPGTRLTVT.